The 3 T cell receptor beta chains presented below share a single source sample, sequenced in a study of shared clonotypes between healthy human individuals. Method: immunoSEQ multiplex PCR; TCRdb's copy keeps in-frame clones and lacks some. In the table there are 230,000 or so clones, 65% of which are singletons. Sequenced: memory CD4+ T cells sorted from blood. Subset: CD45RA-negative fraction. These receptor sequences come from a man aged 25-45 years in good health.

This chain joins TRBV15 and TRBJ1-5, with 7 bases fitting TRBD1. Germline loops: CDR1 LNHNV, CDR2 YYDKDF (reference sequence). The CDR3 totals 14 residues. The J segment lost 0 bases and the V segment lost 5 bases, leaving 1 base of the junction unmatched. Here the CDR3 reads CATSRDSSNQPQHF. DNA of the CDR3: TGTGCCACCAGCCGGGACAGTAGCAATCAGCCCCAGCATTTT.

The V call is TRBV27, the J call TRBJ2-7, with a weak D call TRBD1 (6 bases). From germline, CDR1 is MNHEY and CDR2 SMNVEV (reference sequence). Between the trimmed V and J ends, which lost 5 bases and 5 bases, there was a span of 16 bases. The CDR3 extends over 14 amino acids. The CDR3 DNA follows: TGTGCCAGCAGTGTGAGGGACACCGGGAACGAGCAGTACTTC. Protein sequence: CASSVRDTGNEQYF.

This clone was detected only a few times. The V gene is TRBV28, the J gene TRBJ1-5; D possibly corresponds to TRBD1 (6 bases). The ends were cut back, 8 bases at V and 6 bases at J, with 11 bases in the middle. The germline V gene has CDR1 MDHEN and CDR2 SYDVKM. The CDR3 has 12 residues. For the CDR3, the DNA is TGTGCCAGCGCAGGGGCGAGTCAGCCCCAGCATTTT. Its translation: CASAGASQPQHF.